One and the same sample provided the 20 T cell receptor beta chains below, sequenced in a study of blood T cell repertoires in COVID-19. Sequenced by immunoSEQ multiplex PCR; TCRdb stores in-frame clones only, minus some. This table has about 150,000 clones, approximately 79% appearing once. The sample consisted of PBMCs or T cells enriched from blood (not recorded which). The receptors originated from a man in his fifties or sixties who had recovered from COVID-19.

This chain connects TRBV6-5 to TRBJ2-7; 8 nucleotides align to TRBD1. From germline, CDR1 is MNHEY and CDR2 SVGAGI. This CDR3 has 15 amino acids. Trimming at V came to 2 bases and at J to 0 bases, leaving 3 bases not matched to a gene. CDR3 sequence: CASSYRGTGSYEQYF. Here the CDR3 DNA reads TGTGCCAGCAGTTACAGGGGGACAGGCTCCTACGAGCAGTACTTC.

The chain recombines TRBV7-2 with TRBJ2-2; 7 nucleotides line up with TRBD2. The junction had 7 bases not matched to a gene; V was cut back by 3 bases and J by 6 bases. Germline V lookup: CDR1 SGHTA, CDR2 FQGNSA. CDR3 size: 15 residues. The CDR3, as DNA: TGTGCCAGCAGCTTTGGCGGGGCGGGGGCCGGGGAGCTGTTTTTT. Protein: CASSFGGAGAGELFF. Looking up the rest from reference TRBV7-2 and TRBJ2-2 gives the full variable domain: GAGVSQSPSNKVTEKGKDVELRCDPISGHTALYWYRQSLGQGLEFLIYFQGNSAPDKSGLPSDRFSAERTGGSVSTLTIQRTQQEDSAVYLCASSFGGAGAGELFFGEGSRLTVL.

The CDR3 reads CAVWGDRGLRSGNTIYF. CDR3 DNA: TGTGCCGTCTGGGGGGACAGGGGGCTACGCTCTGGAAACACCATATATTTT. The chain joins TRBV19 to TRBJ1-3; the match to TRBD1 covers 12 bases. This CDR3 has 17 residues. Germline CDR1 LNHDA, CDR2 SQIVND (reference sequence). Trimming removed 11 bases from V and 0 bases from J; junction bases left unmatched: 11.

This clone was observed a single time. V gene TRBV18 combines with J gene TRBJ2-2, with TRBD1 as a possible D gene (6 bases). The CDR3 has 16 residues. Germline V lookup: CDR1 KGHSH, CDR2 LQKENI. Trimming cost V 2 bases and J 4 bases, with 14 bases left between them. DNA for the CDR3: TGTGCCAGCTCACCAAATACCGGGACACCCACCGGGGAGCTGTTTTTT. Protein sequence: CASSPNTGTPTGELFF. The entire variable domain, with the rest obtained from reference TRBV18 and TRBJ2-2, is as follows: NAGVMQNPRHLVRRRGQEARLRCSPMKGHSHVYWYRQLPEEGLKFMVYLQKENIIDESGMPKERFSAEFPKEGPSILRIQQVVRGDSAAYFCASSPNTGTPTGELFFGEGSRLTVL.

This sequence joins TRBV19 and TRBJ1-1; TRBD1 aligns across 8 bases. The ends lost 7 bases at V and 1 base at J; junction bases unmatched: 11. This CDR3 has 16 amino acids. Germline-derived CDR1 and CDR2 are LNHDA and SQIVND (reference sequence). Here the CDR3 reads CASIRDRQLPNTEAFF. The CDR3 nucleotides read TGTGCCAGTATTAGGGACAGGCAGTTACCGAACACTGAAGCTTTCTTT.

The rearrangement joins TRBV5-1 to TRBJ1-4; TRBD1 agrees at 7 bases. Trimming removed 5 bases from V and 2 bases from J; junction bases left unmatched: 3. This CDR3 has 14 residues. Germline CDR1 is SGHRS and CDR2 is YFSETQ. The CDR3 bases are TGCGCCAGCAGTGAGACAGGGACTAATGAAAAACTGTTTTTT. Amino acid sequence: CASSETGTNEKLFF.

The chain joins TRBV5-1 to TRBJ1-2; no firm D call. The V gene lost 6 bases and the J gene lost 7 bases, with 16 bases spanning the gap. The CDR3 sequence is 13 residues long. The V gene's germline CDR1 is SGHRS and CDR2 YFSETQ. CDR3 DNA: TGCGCCAGCAACCCCGAGGGAACTGGTGGCTACACCTTC. This encodes CASNPEGTGGYTF.

The chain couples TRBV29-1 to TRBJ1-2; 9 nucleotides agree with TRBD1. After removal of 6 bases from V and 6 bases from J, the junction contained 5 bases not matched to a gene. The CDR3 totals 12 residues. The germline CDR1 and CDR2 sequences are SQVTM and ANQGSEA. The CDR3 region is CSVGQGSDGYTF. In DNA, the CDR3 is TGCAGCGTCGGACAGGGGAGTGATGGCTACACCTTC.

The chain combines TRBV6-2 or TRBV6-3 with TRBJ1-2, with a tentative D call TRBD1 (6 bases). V was pared by 2 bases and J by 6 bases, with 10 bases between. Germline lookup yields CDR1 MNHEY and CDR2 SVGEGT. The CDR3 extends over 13 amino acids. As DNA, the CDR3 is TGTGCCAGCAGTTACCACTGGACAGATGGCTACACCTTC. This translates into CASSYHWTDGYTF.

The table lists this clone with a count of one. This chain connects TRBV29-1 to TRBJ2-4; TRBD1 aligns across 7 bases. CDR3 length: 16 amino acids. Trimming removed 0 bases from V and 1 base from J; junction bases left unmatched: 6. Germline V CDR1 and CDR2: SQVTM, ANQGSEA. CDR3: CSVEDLEGAAKNIQYF. DNA for the CDR3: TGCAGCGTTGAAGATCTAGAGGGGGCCGCCAAAAACATTCAGTACTTC. The variable domain in full, with the rest retrieved from reference TRBV29-1 and TRBJ2-4, is SAVISQKPSRDICQRGTSLTIQCQVDSQVTMMFWYRQQPGQSLTLIATANQGSEATYESGFVIDKFPISRPNLTFSTLTVSNMSPEDSSIYLCSVEDLEGAAKNIQYFGAGTRLSVL.

The chain couples TRBV5-1 to TRBJ2-4, with TRBD2 identical over 9 bases. CDR1 and CDR2 (germline): SGHRS, YFSETQ. V gave up 0 bases and J gave up 0 bases; unmatched junction bases: 13. The CDR3 is 20 residues long. The CDR3 loop reads CASSLVLAGPFSLAKNIQYF. The CDR3 nucleotides are TGCGCCAGCAGCTTGGTCCTAGCGGGGCCATTCTCTCTAGCCAAAAACATTCAGTACTTC.

This clone turned up a few times. This CDR3 is CAWSVRSKSSGNTIYF. Written as DNA, the CDR3 is TGTGCCTGGAGTGTACGGTCGAAGAGCTCTGGAAACACCATATATTTT. The chain recombines TRBV30 with TRBJ1-3; D not resolved. The CDR3 extends over 16 amino acids. V lost 0 bases to trimming and J lost 0 bases, with 12 bases between them. In germline, CDR1 is GTSNPN, CDR2 SVGIG (reference sequence).

The chain employs TRBV27 and TRBJ2-5; 8 bases line up with TRBD1. In germline, CDR1 is MNHEY, CDR2 SMNVEV (reference sequence). This CDR3 comprises 16 residues. V shed 6 bases, J shed 2 bases, and the junction held 11 bases outside the gene matches. DNA for the CDR3: TGTGCCAGCAGACGCACAGGGGGATTAAGGCAAGAGACCCAGTACTTC. The encoded protein is CASRRTGGLRQETQYF.

This clone has a handful of counts. The J gene is TRBJ2-7, the V gene TRBV7-8; D perhaps matches TRBD1 (6 bases). Trimming stripped 1 base from V and 0 bases from J, with 13 bases between. The CDR3 totals 16 residues. Germline CDR1 reads SGHVS; CDR2 reads FQNEAQ. CDR3 bases: TGTGCCAGCAGCTTAGGTGGTCAGGACAGCTCCTACGAGCAGTACTTC. It yields the protein CASSLGGQDSSYEQYF.

This chain uses TRBV2 with TRBJ1-4, with no clear D. There are 15 residues in the CDR3. The germline V and J ends were trimmed by 3 bases and 4 bases, with 12 bases remaining between them. Germline loops: CDR1 SNHLY, CDR2 FYNNEI. CDR3: CASSDRGNSNEKLFF. DNA for the CDR3: TGTGCCAGCAGTGATCGAGGGAACAGTAATGAAAAACTGTTTTTT.

The CDR3 coding sequence is TGTGCCATCAGTGGGGACAGGGGCCTCCTCTATGGCTACACCTTC. This codes for CAISGDRGLLYGYTF. The chain has TRBV10-3 and TRBJ1-2, with 10 bases matching TRBD1. The germline V gene has CDR1 ENHRY and CDR2 SYGVKD. V dropped 4 bases and J dropped 4; count of bases not matched to a gene: 6. The CDR3 contains 15 residues.

V is TRBV6-5 and J is TRBJ1-6; a possible D gene is TRBD1 (5 bases). Germline V gene data show CDR1 as MNHEY and CDR2 as SVGAGI. This CDR3 has 15 residues. V was shortened by 2 bases and J by 10 bases, with 15 bases between the two germline ends. DNA of the CDR3: TGTGCCAGCAGTTACCCCCCCGGGGGGGGATCACCCCTCCACTTT. This translates into CASSYPPGGGSPLHF.

This clone showed up just a few times. The rearrangement links TRBV27 to TRBJ1-6, with D possibly matching TRBD1 (6 bases). V gave up 0 bases and J gave up 7 bases, with 13 bases separating them. Per the germline V gene, CDR1 is MNHEY and CDR2 is SMNVEV (reference sequence). The CDR3 is made up of 16 amino acids. CDR3 DNA: TGTGCCAGCAGTTTATCAGGGGGGACTATGAATTCACCCCTCCACTTT. It specifies CASSLSGGTMNSPLHF.

The J gene is TRBJ2-7, the V gene TRBV15; 7 bases align to TRBD1. This CDR3 is built from 13 residues. CDR1 LNHNV and CDR2 YYDKDF come from the germline V gene (reference sequence). The junction had 3 bases not matched to a gene; V was cut back by 2 bases and J by 5 bases. This CDR3 is CATSRTGVHEQYF. DNA of the CDR3: TGTGCCACCAGCAGAACAGGGGTACACGAGCAGTACTTC.

This clone was detected only once. The rearrangement uses TRBV5-5 and TRBJ2-6; 9 bases align to TRBD1. CDR3 length equals 18 residues. V lost 4 bases, J lost 2 bases, and 10 bases stayed unmatched. CDR1 and CDR2 (germline): SGHKS, YYEKEE (reference sequence). The CDR3, as DNA: TGTGCCAGCAGCCTGAGACCGGGACAGGGTACTGGGGCCAACGTCCTGACTTTC. The encoded protein is CASSLRPGQGTGANVLTF.